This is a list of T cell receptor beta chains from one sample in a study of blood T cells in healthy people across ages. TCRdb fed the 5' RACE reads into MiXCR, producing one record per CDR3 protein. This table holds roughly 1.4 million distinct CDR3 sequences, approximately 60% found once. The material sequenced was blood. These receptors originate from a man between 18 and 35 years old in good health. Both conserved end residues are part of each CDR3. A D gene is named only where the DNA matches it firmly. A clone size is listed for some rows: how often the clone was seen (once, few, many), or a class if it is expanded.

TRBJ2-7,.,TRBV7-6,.,TGTGCCAGCAGCTTAGCCGAGCGTACTACCTACGTGCAGTACTTC,CASSLAERTTYVQYF
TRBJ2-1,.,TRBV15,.,TGTGCCACCAGCAGAGATCAGAGCGGGACACTGCCTAGCACAGATGAGCAGTTCTTC,CATSRDQSGTLPSTDEQFF
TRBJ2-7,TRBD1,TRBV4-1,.,TGCGCCAGCAGCCACGAGGGACAGTCCTACGAGCAGTACTTC,CASSHEGQSYEQYF
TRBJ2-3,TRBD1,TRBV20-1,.,TGCAGTGCGACGGGGATGAGACAGGGTAGCACAGATACGCAGTATTTT,CSATGMRQGSTDTQYF
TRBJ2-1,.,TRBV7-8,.,TGTGCCAGCAGCCTAAGGACAAGCAATGAGCAGTTCTTC,CASSLRTSNEQFF
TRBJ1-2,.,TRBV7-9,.,TGTGCCAGCAGCTCAAATTATCATGACTATGGCTACACCTTC,CASSSNYHDYGYTF
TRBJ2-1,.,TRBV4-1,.,TGCGCCAGCAGCCAAGAACGGGGTTACGGTGAGCAGTTCTTC,CASSQERGYGEQFF
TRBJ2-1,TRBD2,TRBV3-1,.,TGTGCCAGCAGCCAAGCCTCTTGGGAGGGTGAGCAGTTCTTC,CASSQASWEGEQFF
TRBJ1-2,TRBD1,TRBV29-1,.,TGCAGCGTTGACGGAGGACAGGGTAAAGACTATGGCTACACCTTC,CSVDGGQGKDYGYTF
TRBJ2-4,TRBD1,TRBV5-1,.,TGCGCCAGCAGCTCGGGCAGGGGGCAGGACATTCAGTACTTC,CASSSGRGQDIQYF
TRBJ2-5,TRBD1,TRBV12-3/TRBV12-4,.,TGTGCCAGCAGTCACGGGACAGTCAGACAAGAGACCCAGTACTTC,CASSHGTVRQETQYF
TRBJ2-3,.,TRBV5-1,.,TGCGCCAGCAGCTCCAGGACTGTCGAGACAGATACGCAGTATTTT,CASSSRTVETDTQYF
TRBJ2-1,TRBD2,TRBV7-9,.,TGTGCCAGCATCCCATCATCGGGGACTAGCGGGAACAATGAGCAGTTCTTC,CASIPSSGTSGNNEQFF
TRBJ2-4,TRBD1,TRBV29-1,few,TGCAGCGTTACAGGGGACAAAAACATTCAGTACTTC,CSVTGDKNIQYF